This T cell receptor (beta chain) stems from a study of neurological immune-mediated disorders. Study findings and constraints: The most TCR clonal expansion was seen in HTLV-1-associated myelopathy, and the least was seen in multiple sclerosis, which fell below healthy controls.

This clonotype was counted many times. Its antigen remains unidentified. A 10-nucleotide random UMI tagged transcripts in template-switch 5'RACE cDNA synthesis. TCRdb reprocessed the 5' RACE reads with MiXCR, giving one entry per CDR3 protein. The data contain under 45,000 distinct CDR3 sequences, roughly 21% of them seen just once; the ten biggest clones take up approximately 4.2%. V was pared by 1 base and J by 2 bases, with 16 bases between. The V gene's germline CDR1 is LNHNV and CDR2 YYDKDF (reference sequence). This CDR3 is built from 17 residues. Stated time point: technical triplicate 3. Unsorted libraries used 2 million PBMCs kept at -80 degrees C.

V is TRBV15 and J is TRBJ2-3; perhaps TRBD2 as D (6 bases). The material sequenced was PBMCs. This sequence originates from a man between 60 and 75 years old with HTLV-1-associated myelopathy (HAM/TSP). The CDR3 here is CATSRGQRARDTDTQYF. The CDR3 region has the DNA TGTGCCACCAGCAGAGGACAGCGGGCAAGGGACACAGATACGCAGTATTTT.